The present TCR beta chain was sequenced within a study of T cells in Graves' hyperthyroidism and ophthalmopathy. Study results and limitations: Within blood appeared most thyroid clonotypes that had expanded above 0.001. Ophthalmopathy was told apart from stable hyperthyroidism by a 13 V-J model.

Diagnosis rested on symptoms, serum thyroxine and TRAb, thyroid ultrasound, and orbital computed tomography. This clonotype was observed at least ten times. Its antigen is as yet unknown. Germline CDR1 is MNHEY and CDR2 is SMNVEV (reference sequence). Trimming left V 1 base short and J 5 bases short, with 9 bases between. The CDR3 contains 14 residues. Researchers amplified the TCR beta CDR3 regions from RNA transcripts. The TCR CDR3 was amplified in a first-round RT-PCR using the HTBI primer set. Each CDR3 protein gets one entry after TCRdb re-called the multiplex PCR reads with MiXCR. The sample includes about 600,000 distinct CDR3 sequences, 11% to 15% of them seen just once.

This TCR was recovered from a woman younger than 35 with Graves' ophthalmopathy. The V call is TRBV27, the J call TRBJ2-1, with D unresolved. The sample consisted of blood. The CDR3 coding sequence is TGTGCCAGCAGTTTATACCAATACGACAATGAGCAGTTCTTC. The encoded protein is CASSLYQYDNEQFF.